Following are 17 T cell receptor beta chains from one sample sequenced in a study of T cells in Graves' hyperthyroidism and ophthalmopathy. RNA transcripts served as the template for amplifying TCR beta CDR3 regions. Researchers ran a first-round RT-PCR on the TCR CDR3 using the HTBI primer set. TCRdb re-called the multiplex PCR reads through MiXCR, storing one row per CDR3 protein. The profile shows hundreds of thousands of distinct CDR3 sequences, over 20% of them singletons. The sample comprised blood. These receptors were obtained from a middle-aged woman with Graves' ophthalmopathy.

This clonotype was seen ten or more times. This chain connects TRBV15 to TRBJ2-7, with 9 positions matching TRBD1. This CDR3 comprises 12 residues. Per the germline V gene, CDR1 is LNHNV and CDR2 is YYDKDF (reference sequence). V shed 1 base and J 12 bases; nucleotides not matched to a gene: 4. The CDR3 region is CATSRGQGVTYF. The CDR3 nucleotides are TGTGCCACCAGCAGAGGACAGGGGGTGACGTACTTC.

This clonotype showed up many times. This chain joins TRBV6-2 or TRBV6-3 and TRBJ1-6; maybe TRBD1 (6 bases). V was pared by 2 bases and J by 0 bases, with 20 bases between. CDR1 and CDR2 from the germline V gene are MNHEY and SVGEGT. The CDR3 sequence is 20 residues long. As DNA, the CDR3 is TGTGCCAGCAGTTACACCCTGAGACAGGCCCAAGGCTCCTATAATTCACCCCTCCACTTT. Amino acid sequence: CASSYTLRQAQGSYNSPLHF.

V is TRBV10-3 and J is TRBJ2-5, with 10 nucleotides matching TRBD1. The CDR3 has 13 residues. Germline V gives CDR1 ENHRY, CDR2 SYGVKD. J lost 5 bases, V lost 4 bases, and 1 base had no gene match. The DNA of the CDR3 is TGTGCCATCAGTGGACAGGGGGCCGAGACCCAGTACTTC. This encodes CAISGQGAETQYF.

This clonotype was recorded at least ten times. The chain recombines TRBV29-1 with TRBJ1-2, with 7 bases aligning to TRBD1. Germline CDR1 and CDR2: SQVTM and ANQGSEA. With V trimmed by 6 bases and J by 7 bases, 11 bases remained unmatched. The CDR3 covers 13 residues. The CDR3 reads CSVAETGAGGYTF. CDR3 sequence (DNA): TGCAGCGTGGCCGAAACAGGGGCGGGTGGCTACACCTTC.

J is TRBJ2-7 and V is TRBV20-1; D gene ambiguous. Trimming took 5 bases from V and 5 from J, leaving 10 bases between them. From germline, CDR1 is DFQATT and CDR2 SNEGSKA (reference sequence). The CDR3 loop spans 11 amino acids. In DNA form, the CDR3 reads TGCAGTGCTGAGGATAACCACGAGCAGTACTTC. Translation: CSAEDNHEQYF.

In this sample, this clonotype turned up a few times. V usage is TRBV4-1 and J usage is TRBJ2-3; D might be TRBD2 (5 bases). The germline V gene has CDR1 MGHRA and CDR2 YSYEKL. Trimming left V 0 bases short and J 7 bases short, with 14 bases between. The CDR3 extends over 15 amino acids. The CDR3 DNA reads TGCGCCAGCAGCCAAGAGGGTTACGTCGGGAATACGCAGTATTTT. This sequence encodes CASSQEGYVGNTQYF.

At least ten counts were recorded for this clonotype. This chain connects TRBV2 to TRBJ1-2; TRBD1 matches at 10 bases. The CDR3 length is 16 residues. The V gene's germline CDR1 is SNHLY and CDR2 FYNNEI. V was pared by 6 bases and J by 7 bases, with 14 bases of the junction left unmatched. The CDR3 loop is CASRGDRDRGFVGYTF. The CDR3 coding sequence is TGTGCCAGCAGGGGAGACCGGGACAGGGGTTTTGTTGGCTACACCTTC.

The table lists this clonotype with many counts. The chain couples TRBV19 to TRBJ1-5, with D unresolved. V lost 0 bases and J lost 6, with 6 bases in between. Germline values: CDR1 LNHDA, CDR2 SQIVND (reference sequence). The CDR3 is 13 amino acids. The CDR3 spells CASSIDPTQPQHF. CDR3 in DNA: TGTGCCAGTAGTATAGATCCCACTCAGCCCCAGCATTTT.

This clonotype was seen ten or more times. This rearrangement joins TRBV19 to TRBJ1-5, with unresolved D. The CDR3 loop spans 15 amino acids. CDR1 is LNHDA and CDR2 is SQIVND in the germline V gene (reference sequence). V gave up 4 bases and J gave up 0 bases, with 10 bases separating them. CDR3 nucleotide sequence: TGTGCCAGTAGTACCTCAACAAGTAGCAATCAGCCCCAGCATTTT. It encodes CASSTSTSSNQPQHF.

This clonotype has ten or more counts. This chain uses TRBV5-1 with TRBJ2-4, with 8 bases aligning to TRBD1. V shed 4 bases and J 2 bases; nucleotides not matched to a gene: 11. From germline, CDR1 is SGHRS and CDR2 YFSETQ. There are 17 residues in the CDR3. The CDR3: CASSQRGTGGTKNIQYF. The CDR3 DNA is TGCGCCAGCAGCCAAAGGGGTACAGGGGGTACCAAAAACATTCAGTACTTC.

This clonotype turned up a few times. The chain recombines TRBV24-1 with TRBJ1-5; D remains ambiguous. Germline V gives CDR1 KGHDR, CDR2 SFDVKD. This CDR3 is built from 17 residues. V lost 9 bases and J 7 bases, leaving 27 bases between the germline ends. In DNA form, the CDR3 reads TGTGCCACCGCAAATATTGGGCCATTTCGGCAAGGCCAGCCCCAGCATTTT. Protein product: CATANIGPFRQGQPQHF.

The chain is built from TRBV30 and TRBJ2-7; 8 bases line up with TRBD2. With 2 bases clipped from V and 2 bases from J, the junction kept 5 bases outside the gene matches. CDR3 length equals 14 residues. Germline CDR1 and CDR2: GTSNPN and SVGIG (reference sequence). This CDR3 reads CAWSQPGGAYEQYF. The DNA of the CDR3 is TGTGCCTGGAGTCAACCCGGGGGGGCCTACGAGCAGTACTTC.

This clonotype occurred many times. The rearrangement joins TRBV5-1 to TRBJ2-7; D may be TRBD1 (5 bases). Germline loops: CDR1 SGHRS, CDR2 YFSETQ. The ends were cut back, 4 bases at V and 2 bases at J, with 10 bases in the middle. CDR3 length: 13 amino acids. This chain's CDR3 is CASSTTGAYEQYF. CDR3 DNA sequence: TGCGCCAGCAGCACCACAGGAGCCTACGAGCAGTACTTC.

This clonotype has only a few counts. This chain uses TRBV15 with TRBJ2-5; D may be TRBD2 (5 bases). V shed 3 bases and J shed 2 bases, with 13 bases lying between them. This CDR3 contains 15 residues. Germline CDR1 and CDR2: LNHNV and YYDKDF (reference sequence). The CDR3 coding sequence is TGTGCCACCAGCAGTCAACGCGGACTTCAAGAGACCCAGTACTTC. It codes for CATSSQRGLQETQYF.

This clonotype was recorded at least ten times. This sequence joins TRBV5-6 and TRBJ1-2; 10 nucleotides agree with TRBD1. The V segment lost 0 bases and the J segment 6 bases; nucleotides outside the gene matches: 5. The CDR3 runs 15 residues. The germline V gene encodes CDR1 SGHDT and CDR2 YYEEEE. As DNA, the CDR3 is TGTGCCAGCAGCTTGGCCGGACAGGGGGTTCATGGCTACACCTTC. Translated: CASSLAGQGVHGYTF.

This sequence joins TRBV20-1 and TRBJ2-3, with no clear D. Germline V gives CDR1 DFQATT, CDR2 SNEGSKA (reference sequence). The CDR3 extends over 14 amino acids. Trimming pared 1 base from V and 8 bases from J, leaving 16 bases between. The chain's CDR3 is CSARVILGGATQYF. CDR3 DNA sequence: TGCAGTGCTAGAGTTATACTCGGTGGCGCTACGCAGTATTTT.

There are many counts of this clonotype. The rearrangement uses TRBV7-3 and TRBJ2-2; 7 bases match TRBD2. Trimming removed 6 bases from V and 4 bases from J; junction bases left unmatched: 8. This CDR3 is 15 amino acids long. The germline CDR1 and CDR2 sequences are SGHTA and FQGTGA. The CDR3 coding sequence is TGTGCCAGCAGTTCCAGCGCTAGCGGCACCGGGGAGCTGTTTTTT. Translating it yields CASSSSASGTGELFF. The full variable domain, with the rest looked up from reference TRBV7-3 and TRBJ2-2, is GAGVSQTPSNKVTEKGKYVELRCDPISGHTALYWYRQSLGQGPEFLIYFQGTGAADDSGLPNDRFFAVRPEGSVSTLKIQRTERGDSAVYLCASSSSASGTGELFFGEGSRLTVL.